The entry that follows covers one T cell receptor (beta chain) sequence. Its antigen is unidentified. These data belong to a study of cytomegalovirus exposure and HLA in healthy donors. Regarding the study as a whole: TCR beta sequences reportedly predicted the HLA-A and HLA-B alleles of most subjects accurately. CMV antigen specificity of a few CMV-associated chains was confirmed in vitro. Later analysis suggested links between common viral pathogens and several top significant clusters.

The PCR made use of 60 Vbeta and 13 Jbeta primers. Sequenced by immunoSEQ multiplex PCR; TCRdb stores in-frame clones only, minus some. The data contain over 85,000 clones, around four fifths of them singletons. CDR3 length: 14 amino acids. Trimming took 6 bases from V and 4 from J; bases not matched to a gene: 8. Germline CDR1 is MNHEY and CDR2 is SVGAGI. This TCR derives from a female donor in good health and CMV-seropositive. The sequenced sample consisted of PBMCs. J is TRBJ1-2 and V is TRBV6-5, with TRBD1 identical over 7 bases. The CDR3 here is CASSSRQGSYGYTF. The DNA of the CDR3 is TGTGCCAGCAGCTCCAGACAGGGAAGCTATGGCTACACCTTC.